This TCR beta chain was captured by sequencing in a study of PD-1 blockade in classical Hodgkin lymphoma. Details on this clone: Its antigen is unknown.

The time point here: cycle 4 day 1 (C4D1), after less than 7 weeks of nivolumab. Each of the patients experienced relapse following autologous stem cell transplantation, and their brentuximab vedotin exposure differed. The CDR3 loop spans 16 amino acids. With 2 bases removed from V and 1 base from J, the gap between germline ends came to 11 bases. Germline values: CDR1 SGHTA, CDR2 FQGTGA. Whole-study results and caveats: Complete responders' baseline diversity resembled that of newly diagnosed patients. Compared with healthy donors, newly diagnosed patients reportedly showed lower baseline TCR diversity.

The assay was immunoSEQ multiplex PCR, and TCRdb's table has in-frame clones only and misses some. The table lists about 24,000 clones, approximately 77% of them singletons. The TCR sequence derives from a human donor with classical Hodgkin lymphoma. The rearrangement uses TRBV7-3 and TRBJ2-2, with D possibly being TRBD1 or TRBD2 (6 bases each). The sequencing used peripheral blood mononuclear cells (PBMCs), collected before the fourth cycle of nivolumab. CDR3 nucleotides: TGTGCCAGCAGCTTACAGGGGACTCGGAACACCGGGGAGCTGTTTTTT. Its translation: CASSLQGTRNTGELFF.